This T cell receptor beta chain was documented in a study of T cells after yellow fever vaccination. Whole-study results and caveats: The booster response re-showed most primary clones: approximately 95% CD4, more than 80% CD8.

Via MiXCR, TCRdb re-called the 5' RACE reads, giving one row per CDR3 protein. The sample shows 300,000 or so distinct CDR3 sequences, around 9.3% of them seen only once. The sample holds many counts of this clonotype. Its antigen is unidentified. Trimming shortened V by 3 bases and J by 4 bases, and 14 bases separated the two germline ends. This CDR3 spans 14 amino acids. Germline V gives CDR1 GTSNPN, CDR2 SVGIG (reference sequence). This receptor was taken from a young man who received the YFV17D yellow fever vaccine. This rearrangement joins TRBV30 to TRBJ2-3; D not resolved. The material was CD4+ T cells sorted from PBMCs, obtained 5 days after the yellow fever booster vaccination. In DNA, the CDR3 is TGTGCCTGGAGCCCTTCCCTTGGGGCAGATACGCAGTATTTT. Its protein is CAWSPSLGADTQYF.